This is a list of T cell receptor beta chains from one sample in a study of regulatory T cells in long-lasting Graves disease. Each CDR3 protein gets one entry after TCRdb re-called the multiplex PCR reads with MiXCR. The sample shows hundreds of thousands of distinct CDR3 sequences, 15% to 20% of them seen only once. The same data also contributed to another study, on T cells in Graves' hyperthyroidism and ophthalmopathy.

Specimen: peripheral blood mononuclear cells (PBMCs), collected at new diagnosis, from a patient treated with antithyroid drugs. These receptors came from a woman younger than 45 with Graves disease. Both conserved end residues are part of each CDR3. Each record gives: clone size, J gene, D gene, V gene, CDR3 protein, CDR3 DNA. The D gene is left open where the match is weak. The size of a clone is reported for some rows only, either as once, few or many, or as a class for expanded clones.

size: -; J: TRBJ1-1; D: -; V: TRBV18; CDR3: CASSPGAGLNTEAFF; DNA: TGTGCCAGCTCACCAGGCGCGGGCCTGAACACTGAAGCTTTCTTT
size: -; J: TRBJ1-1; D: -; V: TRBV4-1; CDR3: CATGGSENTEAFF; DNA: TGCGCCACCGGGGGGTCGGAGAACACTGAAGCTTTCTTT
size: few; J: TRBJ2-7; D: TRBD2; V: TRBV6-4; CDR3: CASSDTGGPESEQYF; DNA: TGTGCCAGCAGTGATACGGGAGGGCCCGAATCCGAGCAGTACTTC
size: many; J: TRBJ2-1; D: -; V: TRBV10-2; CDR3: CASSPGVVEAYNEQFF; DNA: TGCGCCAGCAGCCCCGGGGTAGTGGAGGCCTACAATGAGCAGTTCTTC
size: many; J: TRBJ1-2; D: -; V: TRBV6-9; CDR3: CANSSRDGSGLRNYGYTF; DNA: TGTGCCAACTCCTCCCGGGACGGATCGGGGTTGCGAAACTATGGCTACACCTTC
size: many; J: TRBJ2-7; D: -; V: TRBV6-1; CDR3: CASAQVAVYEQYF; DNA: TGTGCCAGCGCCCAGGTTGCCGTCTACGAGCAGTACTTC
size: many; J: TRBJ1-4; D: -; V: TRBV20-1; CDR3: CSARTGVNEKLFF; DNA: TGCAGTGCTAGGACAGGAGTTAATGAAAAACTGTTTTTT
size: -; J: TRBJ2-2; D: TRBD1; V: TRBV6-4; CDR3: CASSEQGNGELFF; DNA: TGTGCCAGCAGCGAACAGGGGAACGGGGAGCTGTTTTTT
size: few; J: TRBJ2-3; D: TRBD2; V: TRBV11-2; CDR3: CASSPGLAGVGTDTQYF; DNA: TGTGCCAGCAGCCCCGGACTAGCGGGAGTCGGCACAGATACGCAGTATTTT
size: -; J: TRBJ2-3; D: TRBD2; V: TRBV6-2/TRBV6-3; CDR3: CASLPSGRSDTQYF; DNA: TGTGCCAGCTTACCTAGCGGGAGGTCAGATACGCAGTATTTT